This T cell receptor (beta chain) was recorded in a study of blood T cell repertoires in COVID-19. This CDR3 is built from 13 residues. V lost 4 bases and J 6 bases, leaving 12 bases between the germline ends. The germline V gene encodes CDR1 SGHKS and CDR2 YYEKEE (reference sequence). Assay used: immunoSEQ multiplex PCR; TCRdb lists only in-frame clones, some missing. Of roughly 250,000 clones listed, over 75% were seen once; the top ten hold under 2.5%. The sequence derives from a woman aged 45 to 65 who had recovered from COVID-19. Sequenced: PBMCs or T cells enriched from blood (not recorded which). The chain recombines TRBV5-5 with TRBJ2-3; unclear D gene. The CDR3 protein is CASSPMKPDTQYF. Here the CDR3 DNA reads TGTGCCAGCAGCCCTATGAAGCCGGATACGCAGTATTTT.